These 5 T cell receptor beta chains originate from one sample sequenced in a study of cytomegalovirus exposure and HLA in healthy donors (dated by TCRdb to about 2017). Library prep was done by the immunoSEQ multiplex PCR assay. The multiplex PCR relied on a mix of 60 forward primers for TCR Vbeta segments and 13 reverse primers for TCR Jbeta segments. TCRdb took this table from immuneACCESS and kept in-frame rearrangements with V and J called. Such tables lack part of the clones; where checked against another copy, unresolved V genes explain under half of the gap, and the rest is unexplained. The sample includes about 190,000 clones, with over 60% observed a single time. In total, the top ten clones hold about 5% of the sample. Source material: PBMCs. These receptors originate from a man aged 25-40 years in good health and CMV-seropositive.

This chain joins TRBV18 and TRBJ2-1; 8 bases line up with TRBD2. CDR3 length: 16 amino acids. The V and J ends lost 0 bases and 7 bases, in that order; junction bases with no gene match: 8. The germline V gene encodes CDR1 KGHSH and CDR2 LQKENI. The CDR3 protein is CASSPPTRGGWNEQFF. The CDR3 DNA sequence: TGTGCCAGCTCACCACCCACCCGGGGGGGGTGGAATGAGCAGTTCTTC.

This clone occurred a few times. CDR3: CASSQLKTGGRSETQYF. The DNA for the CDR3 is TGCGCCAGCAGCCAACTTAAGACAGGGGGCCGATCGGAGACCCAGTACTTC. The rearrangement links TRBV4-3 to TRBJ2-5; TRBD1 matches at 10 bases. With 2 bases clipped from V and 5 bases from J, the junction kept 11 bases outside the gene matches. The CDR3 is made up of 17 amino acids. Germline V lookup: CDR1 LGHNA, CDR2 YSLEER.

This rearrangement joins TRBV6-5 to TRBJ2-1; the D gene is possibly TRBD1 (6 bases). The CDR3 is 15 residues long. V lost 6 bases, J lost 4 bases, and 16 bases lay in between. CDR1 and CDR2 (germline): MNHEY, SVGAGI. CDR3 residues: CASSHSGTPYNEQFF. For the CDR3, the DNA is TGTGCCAGCAGCCACTCGGGGACACCTTACAATGAGCAGTTCTTC.

This chain links TRBV9 with TRBJ1-1; TRBD1 agrees at 7 bases. Germline V gene lookup returns CDR1 SGDLS and CDR2 YYNGEE. The CDR3 totals 15 residues. Unmatched junction bases numbered 8, after V lost 4 bases and J lost 2 bases. The DNA for the CDR3 is TGTGCCAGCAGCATATTACAGGGGTCCAACACTGAAGCTTTCTTT. Protein product: CASSILQGSNTEAFF.

The chain recombines TRBV6-4 with TRBJ2-2; perhaps TRBD2 as D (5 bases). The CDR3 extends over 16 amino acids. The V end lost 10 bases, the J end lost 0 bases, and 18 bases lay between the germline ends. CDR1 MRHNA and CDR2 SNTAGT come from the germline V gene. The CDR3 sequence: CATMGSGDTNTGELFF. CDR3 nucleotide sequence: TGTGCCACAATGGGGTCCGGGGATACGAACACCGGGGAGCTGTTTTTT.